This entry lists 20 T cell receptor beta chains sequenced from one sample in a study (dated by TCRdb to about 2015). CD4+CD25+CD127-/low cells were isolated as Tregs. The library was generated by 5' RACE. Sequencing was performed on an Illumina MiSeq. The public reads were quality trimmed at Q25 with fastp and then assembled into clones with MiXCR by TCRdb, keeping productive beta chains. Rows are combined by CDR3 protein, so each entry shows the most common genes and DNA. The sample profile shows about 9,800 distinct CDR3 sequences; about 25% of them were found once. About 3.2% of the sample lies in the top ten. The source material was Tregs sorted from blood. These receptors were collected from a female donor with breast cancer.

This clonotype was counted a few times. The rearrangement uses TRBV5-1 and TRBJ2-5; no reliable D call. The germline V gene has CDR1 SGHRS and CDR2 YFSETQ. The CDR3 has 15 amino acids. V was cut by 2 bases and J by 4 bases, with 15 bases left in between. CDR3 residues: CASSFFSEVSETQYF. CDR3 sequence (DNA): TGCGCCAGCAGCTTTTTTTCAGAGGTTTCAGAGACCCAGTACTTC.

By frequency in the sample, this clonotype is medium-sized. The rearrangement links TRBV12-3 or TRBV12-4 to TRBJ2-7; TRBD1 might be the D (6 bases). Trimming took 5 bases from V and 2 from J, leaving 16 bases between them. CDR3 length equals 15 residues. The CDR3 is CASSKQGWRAYEQYF. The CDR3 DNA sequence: TGTGCCAGCAGTAAACAGGGATGGCGGGCCTACGAGCAGTACTTC.

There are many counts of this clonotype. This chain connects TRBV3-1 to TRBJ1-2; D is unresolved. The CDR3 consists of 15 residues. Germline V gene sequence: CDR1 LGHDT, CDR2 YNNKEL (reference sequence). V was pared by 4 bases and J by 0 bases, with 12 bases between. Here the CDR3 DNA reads TGTGCCAGCAGCCCCCAGATGGCGGCTAACTATGGCTACACCTTC. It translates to CASSPQMAANYGYTF. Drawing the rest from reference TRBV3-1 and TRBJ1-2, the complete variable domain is DTAVSQTPKYLVTQMGNDKSIKCEQNLGHDTMYWYKQDSKKFLKIMFSYNNKELIINETVPNRFSPKSPDKAHLNLHINSLELGDSAVYFCASSPQMAANYGYTFGSGTRLTVV.

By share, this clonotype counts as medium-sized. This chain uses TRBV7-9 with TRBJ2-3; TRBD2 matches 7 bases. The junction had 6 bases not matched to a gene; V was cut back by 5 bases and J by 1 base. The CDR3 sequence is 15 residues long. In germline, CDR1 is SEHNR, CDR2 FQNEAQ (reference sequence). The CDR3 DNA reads TGTGCCAGCAGCCGGCGGGAGCACGGCACAGATACGCAGTATTTT. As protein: CASSRREHGTDTQYF.

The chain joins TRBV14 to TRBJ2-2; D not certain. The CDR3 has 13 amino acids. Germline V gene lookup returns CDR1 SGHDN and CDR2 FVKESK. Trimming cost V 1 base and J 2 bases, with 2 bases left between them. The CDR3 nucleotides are TGTGCCAGCAGCCAAGCTAACACCGGGGAGCTGTTTTTT. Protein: CASSQANTGELFF.

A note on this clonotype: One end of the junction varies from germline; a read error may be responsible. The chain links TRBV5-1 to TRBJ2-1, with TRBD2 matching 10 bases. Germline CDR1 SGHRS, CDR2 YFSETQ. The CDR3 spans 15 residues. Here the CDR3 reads CASSSGLARLNELFF. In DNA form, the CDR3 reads TGCGCCAGCAGCTCGGGACTAGCGCGCCTGAATGAGCTGTTCTTC.

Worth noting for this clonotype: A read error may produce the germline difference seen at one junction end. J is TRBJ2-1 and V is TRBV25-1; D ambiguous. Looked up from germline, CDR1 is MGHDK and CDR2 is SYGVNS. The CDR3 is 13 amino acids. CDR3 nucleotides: TGTGCCAGCAGTGGACTGCCAGCCAATGAGCGGTTCTTC. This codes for CASSGLPANERFF.

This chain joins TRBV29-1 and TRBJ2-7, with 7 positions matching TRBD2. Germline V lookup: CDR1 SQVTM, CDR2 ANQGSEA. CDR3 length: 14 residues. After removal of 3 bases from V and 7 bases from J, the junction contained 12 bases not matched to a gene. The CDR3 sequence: CSVEVREAYNEQYF. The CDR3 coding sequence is TGCAGCGTTGAGGTCCGGGAGGCCTACAATGAGCAGTACTTC.

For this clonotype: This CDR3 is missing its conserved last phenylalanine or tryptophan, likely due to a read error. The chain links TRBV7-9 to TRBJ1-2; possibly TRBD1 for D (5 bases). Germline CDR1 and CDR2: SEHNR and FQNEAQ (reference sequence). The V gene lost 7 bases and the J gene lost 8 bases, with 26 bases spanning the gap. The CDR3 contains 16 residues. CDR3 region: CASTRRASTARDGYTL. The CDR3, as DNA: TGTGCCAGCACCCGACGAGCCAGCACAGCGCGGGACGGCTACACCCTC.

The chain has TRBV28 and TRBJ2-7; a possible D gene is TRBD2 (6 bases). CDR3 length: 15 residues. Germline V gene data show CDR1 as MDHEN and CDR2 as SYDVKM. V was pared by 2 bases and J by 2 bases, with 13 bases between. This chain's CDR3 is CASSLVGGRAYEQYF. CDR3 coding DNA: TGTGCCAGCAGTTTAGTGGGGGGACGGGCCTACGAGCAGTACTTC.

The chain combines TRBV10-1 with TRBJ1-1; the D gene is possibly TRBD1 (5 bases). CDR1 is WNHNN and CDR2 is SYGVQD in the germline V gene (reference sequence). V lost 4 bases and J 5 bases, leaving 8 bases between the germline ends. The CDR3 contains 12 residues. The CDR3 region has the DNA TGCGCCAGCAGTGCAGGGAGGACTGAAGCTTTCTTT. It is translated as CASSAGRTEAFF.

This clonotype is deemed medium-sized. CDR3 sequence: CASSQDWGRAGETQYF. CDR3 coding DNA: TGTGCCAGCAGCCAAGATTGGGGGAGGGCCGGAGAGACCCAGTACTTC. The rearrangement joins TRBV4-2 to TRBJ2-5, with 7 bases aligning to TRBD2. Germline V gives CDR1 LGHNA, CDR2 YNFKEQ. After removal of 0 bases from V and 4 bases from J, the junction contained 8 bases not matched to a gene. This CDR3 comprises 16 residues.

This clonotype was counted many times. CDR3 in DNA: TGCGCCAGCAGCCTCCTTCCGACGCGACAGGGAGAAGCTTTCTTT. Translating gives CASSLLPTRQGEAFF. The chain links TRBV5-1 to TRBJ1-1; TRBD1 matches at 7 bases. Germline V gives CDR1 SGHRS, CDR2 YFSETQ. The CDR3 is made up of 15 amino acids. Losses at the gene ends were 4 bases for V and 8 bases for J; bases not matched to a gene: 14.

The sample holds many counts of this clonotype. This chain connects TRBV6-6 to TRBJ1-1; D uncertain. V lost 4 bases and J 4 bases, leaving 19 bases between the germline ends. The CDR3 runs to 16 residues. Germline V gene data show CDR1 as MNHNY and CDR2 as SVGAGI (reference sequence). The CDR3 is CASSSGDLTGTTEAFF. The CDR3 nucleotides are TGTGCCAGCAGTTCAGGAGACCTAACGGGAACCACTGAAGCTTTCTTT.

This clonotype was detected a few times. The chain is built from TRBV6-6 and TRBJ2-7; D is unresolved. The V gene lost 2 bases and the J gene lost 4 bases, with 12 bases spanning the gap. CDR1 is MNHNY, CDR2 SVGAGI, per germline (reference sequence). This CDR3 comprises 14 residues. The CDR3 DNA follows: TGTGCCAGCAGTTACCCCGGACCTGGGTACGAGCAGTACTTC. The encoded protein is CASSYPGPGYEQYF.

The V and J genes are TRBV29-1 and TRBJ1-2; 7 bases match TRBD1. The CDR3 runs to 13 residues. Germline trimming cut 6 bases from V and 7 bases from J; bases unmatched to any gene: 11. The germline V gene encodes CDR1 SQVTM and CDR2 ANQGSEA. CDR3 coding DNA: TGCAGCGTAAGGGACAGTGGAGATTCTGGCTACACCTTC. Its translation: CSVRDSGDSGYTF.

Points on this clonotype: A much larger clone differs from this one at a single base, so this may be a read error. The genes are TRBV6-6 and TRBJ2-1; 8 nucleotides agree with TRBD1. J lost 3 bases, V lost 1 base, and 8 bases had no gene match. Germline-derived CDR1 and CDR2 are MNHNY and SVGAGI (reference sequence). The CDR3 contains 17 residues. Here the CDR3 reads CASSYLRLTGVYNEQFF. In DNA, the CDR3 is TGTGCCAGCAGTTACTTACGGTTGACAGGGGTCTACAATGAGCAGTTCTTC.

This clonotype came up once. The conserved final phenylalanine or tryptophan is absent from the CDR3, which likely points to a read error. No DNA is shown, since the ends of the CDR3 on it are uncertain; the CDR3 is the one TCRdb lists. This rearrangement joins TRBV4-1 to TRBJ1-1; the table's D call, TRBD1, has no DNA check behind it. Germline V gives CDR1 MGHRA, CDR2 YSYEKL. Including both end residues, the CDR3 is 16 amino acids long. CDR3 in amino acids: CVSSQSLGVTNTEASS.

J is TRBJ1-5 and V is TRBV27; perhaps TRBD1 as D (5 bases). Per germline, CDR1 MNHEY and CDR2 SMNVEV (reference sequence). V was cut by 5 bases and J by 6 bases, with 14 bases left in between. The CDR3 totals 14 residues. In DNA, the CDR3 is TGTGCCAGCAGTATCGGACAAGCTGGTCAGCCCCAGCATTTT. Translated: CASSIGQAGQPQHF.

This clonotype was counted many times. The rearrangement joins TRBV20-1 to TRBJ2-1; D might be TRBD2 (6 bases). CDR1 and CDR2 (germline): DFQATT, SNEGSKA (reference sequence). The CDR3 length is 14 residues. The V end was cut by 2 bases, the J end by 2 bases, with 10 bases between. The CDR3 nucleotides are TGCAGTGCTAGACCTAGCGTTGCCTACAATGAGCAGTTCTTC. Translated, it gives CSARPSVAYNEQFF.